Following are 22 T cell receptor beta chains from one sample sequenced in a study of early T cells in non-severe SARS-CoV-2 infection. TCRdb analysed the 5' RACE reads with MiXCR anew, one entry per CDR3 protein. The table shows tens of thousands of distinct CDR3 sequences, with less than 6.5% occurring only once. The source material was whole blood. The receptors were sampled from an adult who was a healthcare worker with PCR-confirmed SARS-CoV-2 infection or an uninfected control (not recorded which).

This clonotype has only a few counts. The chain links TRBV7-2 to TRBJ1-6; 7 bases agree with TRBD1. The CDR3 covers 16 residues. Trimming cost V 5 bases and J 7 bases; bases outside gene matches: 11. In germline, CDR1 is SGHTA, CDR2 FQGNSA. As DNA, the CDR3 is TGTGCCAGCAGCCCCAATAACAGGGGAGAGAATTCACCCCTCCACTTT. Amino acids: CASSPNNRGENSPLHF.

This clonotype appeared many times. The chain employs TRBV10-1 and TRBJ2-2; D not resolved. With 0 bases removed from V and 2 bases from J, the gap between germline ends came to 1 base. The CDR3 has 13 residues. The germline gives CDR1 WNHNN, CDR2 SYGVQD (reference sequence). In DNA, the CDR3 is TGCGCCAGCAGTGAGTCAAACACCGGGGAGCTGTTTTTT. Translation gives CASSESNTGELFF.

This clonotype was counted at least ten times. The chain couples TRBV20-1 to TRBJ2-7; TRBD2 matches 13 bases. V lost 5 bases to trimming and J lost 4 bases; unmatched junction nucleotides: 2. The CDR3 covers 13 residues. CDR1 and CDR2 (germline): DFQATT, SNEGSKA (reference sequence). CDR3 DNA sequence: TGCAGTGCTGGGACTAGCGGGATGTACGAGCAGTACTTC. This encodes CSAGTSGMYEQYF.

There are a few counts of this clonotype. The V and J genes are TRBV2 and TRBJ1-2, with 12 bases fitting TRBD1. The CDR3 contains 13 residues. V shed 6 bases, J shed 4 bases, and the junction held 0 bases outside the gene matches. From germline, CDR1 is SNHLY and CDR2 FYNNEI. Written as DNA, the CDR3 is TGTGCCAGCAGGGGACAGGGGGCCTATGGCTACACCTTC. This sequence encodes CASRGQGAYGYTF.

This clonotype was observed many times. The gene calls are TRBV10-3 and TRBJ2-3; 11 bases map to TRBD2. Germline CDR1 is ENHRY and CDR2 is SYGVKD. CDR3 size: 15 residues. The V and J ends lost 4 bases and 4 bases, in that order; junction bases with no gene match: 4. The CDR3 is CAISATSGVADTQYF. CDR3 coding DNA: TGTGCCATCAGTGCGACTAGCGGGGTCGCAGATACGCAGTATTTT.

For this clonotype: At one end, the junction sequence differs from germline, possibly due to a read error. The gene calls are TRBV11-3 and TRBJ1-4; 7 bases fit TRBD1. Germline CDR1 and CDR2: SGHNT and YENEEA. The CDR3 extends over 11 amino acids. The CDR3 reads CASSQRGTEPF. CDR3 sequence (DNA): TGTGCCAGCAGCCAGCGAGGGACAGAGCCATTT.

This clonotype was found many times. The V call is TRBV5-8, the J call TRBJ2-3; no clear D. The CDR3 is 16 amino acids. Trimming left V 0 bases short and J 0 bases short, with 11 bases between. The germline V gene has CDR1 SGHTS and CDR2 YDEGEE. The CDR3 is CASSLDDTSSTDTQYF. The CDR3 DNA is TGTGCCAGCAGCTTGGACGACACCTCTAGCACAGATACGCAGTATTTT. Filled out from reference TRBV5-8 and TRBJ2-3, the complete variable domain reads EAGVTQSPTHLIKTRGQQATLRCSPISGHTSVYWYQQALGLGLQFLLWYDEGEERNRGNFPPRFSGRQFPNYSSELNVNALELEDSALYLCASSLDDTSSTDTQYFGPGTRLTVL.

This clonotype has just a few counts. The rearrangement joins TRBV7-2 to TRBJ2-7, with 12 bases that match TRBD2. Germline CDR1 SGHTA, CDR2 FQGNSA. The CDR3 runs 15 residues. J lost 1 base, V lost 5 bases, and 3 bases had no gene match. The CDR3 sequence: CASSLGTSGSYEQYF. CDR3 DNA sequence: TGTGCCAGCAGCCTAGGGACTAGCGGGTCCTACGAGCAGTACTTC.

Ten or more counts support this clonotype. The chain links TRBV12-3 or TRBV12-4 to TRBJ2-7, with TRBD1 as a possible D gene (6 bases). The CDR3 is made up of 14 amino acids. Between the trimmed V and J ends, which lost 0 bases and 1 base, there was a span of 7 bases. CDR3 bases: TGTGCCAGCAGTTTAGCGGGACATTCCTACGAGCAGTACTTC. Its translation is CASSLAGHSYEQYF.

This clonotype was seen many times. The chain couples TRBV6-5 to TRBJ2-3; tentatively, D is TRBD2 (6 bases). From germline, CDR1 is MNHEY and CDR2 SVGAGI. Trimming shortened V by 5 bases and J by 0 bases, and 15 bases separated the two germline ends. The CDR3 covers 16 residues. Here the CDR3 reads CASSRRTTSSTDTQYF. CDR3 bases: TGTGCCAGCAGTCGACGGACTACGTCTAGCACAGATACGCAGTATTTT.

This clonotype was observed at least ten times. The genes are TRBV29-1 and TRBJ2-1; 11 positions agree with TRBD1. V dropped 4 bases and J dropped 9; count of bases not matched to a gene: 8. Germline V gene sequence: CDR1 SQVTM, CDR2 ANQGSEA. The CDR3 extends over 14 amino acids. The CDR3 here is CSVGGTGGPGEQFF. CDR3 in DNA: TGCAGCGTTGGTGGGACAGGGGGTCCGGGTGAGCAGTTCTTC.

This clonotype was seen repeatedly, ten times or more. This rearrangement joins TRBV18 to TRBJ1-5; 7 bases are a match to TRBD1. Trimming at V came to 3 bases and at J to 5 bases, leaving 7 bases not matched to a gene. Germline V gives CDR1 KGHSH, CDR2 LQKENI. The CDR3 is 15 residues long. The CDR3 nucleotides read TGTGCCAGCTCACCGCCCGACAGGGCCCATCAGCCCCAGCATTTT. This translates into CASSPPDRAHQPQHF.

In its sample, this clonotype was seen many times. V is TRBV10-3 and J is TRBJ2-5; possibly TRBD1 or TRBD2 for D (5 bases each). CDR3 length: 12 residues. V lost 4 bases, J lost 2 bases, and 5 bases lay in between. The germline V gene has CDR1 ENHRY and CDR2 SYGVKD. Here the CDR3 reads CAISGGQETQYF. The DNA of the CDR3 is TGTGCCATCAGTGGGGGGCAAGAGACCCAGTACTTC.

Many counts were recorded for this clonotype. The chain couples TRBV7-9 to TRBJ2-7, with a tentative D call TRBD1 (6 bases). This CDR3 comprises 14 residues. The V end was cut by 5 bases, the J end by 5 bases, with 16 bases between. Germline CDR1 is SEHNR and CDR2 is FQNEAQ (reference sequence). CDR3 sequence (DNA): TGTGCCAGCAGCACCCCCCTACAGGGCCACGAGCAGTACTTC. Amino acids: CASSTPLQGHEQYF.

This sequence joins TRBV7-9 and TRBJ1-1; D perhaps matches TRBD1 (5 bases). Germline-derived CDR1 and CDR2 are SEHNR and FQNEAQ (reference sequence). The CDR3 length is 13 residues. Trimming left V 4 bases short and J 4 bases short, with 10 bases between. As DNA, the CDR3 is TGTGCCAGCAGCTCCTCAGGGAGCACTGAAGCTTTCTTT. This codes for CASSSSGSTEAFF.

This clonotype has a count of ten or more. The rearrangement joins TRBV6-1 to TRBJ1-2; D gene unclear. This CDR3 spans 13 amino acids. The germline V and J ends were trimmed by 5 bases and 8 bases, with 15 bases remaining between them. Germline lookup yields CDR1 MNHNS and CDR2 SASEGT. CDR3 amino acids: CASSLDAGRGYTF. The CDR3 DNA is TGTGCCAGCAGTCTAGACGCAGGTCGGGGCTACACCTTC.

This clonotype appeared many times. The rearrangement links TRBV25-1 to TRBJ2-3, with D perhaps TRBD1 or TRBD2 (6 bases each). There are 14 residues in the CDR3. V lost 7 bases and J 0 bases, leaving 11 bases between the germline ends. Per germline, CDR1 MGHDK and CDR2 SYGVNS. CDR3 amino acids: CASTDSGSTDTQYF. CDR3 in DNA: TGTGCCAGCACGGACAGCGGGAGCACAGATACGCAGTATTTT. Full variable domain (remainder filled in from reference TRBV25-1 and TRBJ2-3): EADIYQTPRYLVIGTGKKITLECSQTMGHDKMYWYQQDPGMELHLIHYSYGVNSTEKGDLSSESTVSRIRTEHFPLTLESARPSHTSQYLCASTDSGSTDTQYFGPGTRLTVL.

This clonotype was seen a handful of times. V is TRBV27 and J is TRBJ1-1; D possibly corresponds to TRBD1 (6 bases). V was cut by 5 bases and J by 2 bases, with 12 bases left in between. Looked up from germline, CDR1 is MNHEY and CDR2 is SMNVEV (reference sequence). This CDR3 is 14 amino acids long. The DNA for the CDR3 is TGTGCCAGCAGTCCACAGGGTTTCAACACTGAAGCTTTCTTT. It yields the protein CASSPQGFNTEAFF.

This clonotype was seen ten or more times. The chain is built from TRBV21-1 and TRBJ1-1; TRBD1, as called in the table, went unchecked against the DNA. TRBV21-1 is labeled a pseudogene. This CDR3 contains 15 residues. In DNA form, the CDR3 reads TGTGCCAGCAGCCAACCGGACAGGGTGGGCACTGAAGCTTTCTTT. Amino acids: CASSQPDRVGTEAFF.

The J gene is TRBJ2-5, the V gene TRBV5-4; possibly TRBD1 for D (5 bases). The CDR3 is 13 amino acids. Germline V gene data show CDR1 as SGHNT and CDR2 as YYREEE (reference sequence). CDR3 amino acids: CAFQLGPRETQYF. The CDR3 bases are TGTGCTTTCCAGCTGGGGCCGCGGGAGACCCAGTACTTC.

In this sample, this clonotype turned up many times. The J gene is TRBJ2-3, the V gene TRBV7-9; D assignment may be TRBD1 or TRBD2 (5 bases each). CDR1 and CDR2 from the germline V gene are SEHNR and FQNEAQ (reference sequence). V was clipped by 4 bases and J by 2 bases, with 13 bases between them. This CDR3 comprises 15 residues. DNA of the CDR3: TGTGCCAGCAGCTCGGGACCGGGCCCCACAGATACGCAGTATTTT. Translated, it gives CASSSGPGPTDTQYF.

The chain employs TRBV20-1 and TRBJ2-1; perhaps TRBD1 as D (5 bases). Trimming stripped 4 bases from V and 5 bases from J, with 6 bases between. CDR1 is DFQATT and CDR2 is SNEGSKA in the germline V gene (reference sequence). The CDR3 totals 11 residues. CDR3 loop: CSATQDNEQFF. CDR3 coding DNA: TGCAGTGCTACACAGGACAATGAGCAGTTCTTC.